A selection of T cell receptor beta chains follows, all from one sample in a study of shared clonotypes between healthy human individuals. Generated by immunoSEQ multiplex PCR, the TCRdb table keeps only in-frame clones and is missing some. The sample includes roughly 2.5 million clones, over 85% of them seen just once. The sequenced material came from naive CD4+ T cells sorted from blood. These receptors came from a man between 18 and 35 years old in good health. The CDR3 runs from the conserved cysteine through the conserved F or W. For some rows the clone size is stated as once, few or many, or as a class when expanded; others skip it.

TRBV6-1,TRBJ2-3,.,CASPRMSGSTDTQYF
TRBV6-1,TRBJ2-1,.,CASNLNGGWDEQFF
TRBV28,TRBJ2-1,.,CASRNLPYRTGNAYNEQFF
TRBV5-4,TRBJ2-1,.,CASSDVGPNEQFF
TRBV9,TRBJ1-4,.,CASSRHGGHPQGEKLFF
TRBV2,TRBJ1-5,.,CASRSGRQVGNQPQHF
TRBV9,TRBJ2-7,.,CASSVSPGGAYEQYF
TRBV6-1,TRBJ2-3,.,CASTGLAGSTDTQYF
TRBV30,TRBJ2-5,.,CAWSGGRGETQYF
TRBV27,TRBJ2-2,once,CAGGRNTGELFF
TRBV18,TRBJ2-1,.,CASSPPGGATYNEQFF
TRBV18,TRBJ2-3,few,CASTYAIGGRADTQYF
TRBV21-1,TRBJ2-7,.,CASSKGQGYSSYEQYF
TRBV11-3,TRBJ2-3,.,CASSTQGLAGLDTQYF
TRBV4-1,TRBJ1-5,.,CASSQDLVGMSSNQPQHF
TRBV13,TRBJ2-7,.,CASSLWSSGSCSF
TRBV6-5,TRBJ1-1,.,CASSYRGTGVNTEAFF
TRBV9,TRBJ2-1,.,CASSFLAGGPYEQFF
TRBV5-4,TRBJ2-1,.,CASSREGLADNEQFF
TRBV5-1,TRBJ2-1,.,CASRDGTSGSVGEQFF
TRBV5-4,TRBJ2-7,.,CASSSPTGSNYEQYF
TRBV5-1,TRBJ2-5,.,CASSSGLAVGSGGQETQYF
TRBV11-2,TRBJ2-7,.,CASSTGTTPYEQYF
TRBV2,TRBJ2-7,.,CASSEGTGSYEQYF
TRBV2,TRBJ1-5,.,CASSEGQRSNQPQHF
TRBV2,TRBJ2-6,.,CASSFGFPTGGANVLTF
TRBV5-1,TRBJ2-7,.,CASSPTGGQGNEQYF
TRBV5-1,TRBJ2-3,.,CASSLPRGRDTQYF
TRBV4-1,TRBJ2-1,.,CASSQEPQLAVPYNEQFF